The 12 T cell receptor beta chains below all came from one sample that was sequenced in a study of blood T cell repertoires in COVID-19. Clones were read by immunoSEQ multiplex PCR, and TCRdb kept only the in-frame ones, dropping some. The sample records some 320,000 clones, about 85% being singletons. The sample was PBMCs or T cells enriched from blood (not recorded which). The receptors were gathered from a woman aged 25 to 39 who had been exposed to COVID-19.

The chain combines TRBV9 with TRBJ1-6; 9 nucleotides line up with TRBD1. V lost 3 bases and J lost 7; bases outside the gene matches: 11. The CDR3 extends over 17 amino acids. CDR1 and CDR2 from the germline V gene are SGDLS and YYNGEE. CDR3 nucleotides: TGTGCCAGCAGCGCAGATGGGACAGGGCGTAGGAATTCACCCCTCCACTTT. This codes for CASSADGTGRRNSPLHF.

This sequence joins TRBV3-1 (or the pseudogene TRBV3-2) and TRBJ1-2, with D hard to call. CDR1 is LGHDT and CDR2 is YNNKEL in the germline V gene (reference sequence). Trimming left V 0 bases short and J 5 bases short, with 22 bases between. The CDR3 has 18 residues. The CDR3 DNA is TGTGCCAGCAGCCAAGATCCGGTAGACGGGAATAATTTTTATGGCTACACCTTC. Translated: CASSQDPVDGNNFYGYTF.

The J gene is TRBJ1-2, the V gene TRBV5-5; TRBD1 is a possible D gene (6 bases). The CDR3 length is 14 residues. In germline, CDR1 is SGHKS, CDR2 YYEKEE (reference sequence). Trimming removed 2 bases from V and 8 bases from J, with 16 bases in between. CDR3 bases: TGTGCCAGCAGCTTAATAGCAGGGGTAGGCGGCTACACCTTC. It translates to CASSLIAGVGGYTF. The complete variable domain, with remaining parts taken from reference TRBV5-5 and TRBJ1-2, reads DAGVTQSPTHLIKTRGQQVTLRCSPISGHKSVSWYQQVLGQGPQFIFQYYEKEERGRGNFPDRFSARQFPNYSSELNVNALLLGDSALYLCASSLIAGVGGYTFGSGTRLTVV.

The chain employs TRBV6-4 and TRBJ1-5, with D perhaps matching TRBD1 (5 bases). V lost 0 bases, J lost 3 bases, and 15 bases lay in between. Germline V lookup: CDR1 MRHNA, CDR2 SNTAGT. The CDR3 spans 17 residues. CDR3 sequence: CASSDSTSRGNNQPQHF. The CDR3 DNA follows: TGTGCCAGCAGTGACTCTACGTCTCGGGGGAACAATCAGCCCCAGCATTTT.

The J gene is TRBJ1-1, the V gene TRBV4-2, with D perhaps TRBD1 (5 bases). Per germline, CDR1 LGHNA and CDR2 YNFKEQ. The CDR3 is made up of 13 amino acids. The V and J ends lost 4 bases and 1 base respectively, with 7 bases between them. DNA of the CDR3: TGTGCCAGCAGCCTCCAGGGGAACACTGAAGCTTTCTTT. As protein: CASSLQGNTEAFF.

The gene calls are TRBV4-1 and TRBJ1-4; D possibly corresponds to TRBD1 (5 bases). Germline V gene lookup returns CDR1 MGHRA and CDR2 YSYEKL. Between the trimmed V and J ends, which lost 4 bases and 7 bases, there was a span of 13 bases. The CDR3 is 14 residues long. The CDR3: CASSLTGLREKLFF. The CDR3 DNA reads TGCGCCAGCAGCCTCACAGGCCTGCGTGAAAAACTGTTTTTT.

The count of this clone is one. This CDR3 reads CASSLVSGLGTEAFF. In nucleotides, the CDR3 is TGTGCCAGCAGCTTAGTATCGGGGTTGGGCACTGAAGCTTTCTTT. This rearrangement joins TRBV7-9 to TRBJ1-1; D is ambiguous. Trimming removed 1 base at V and 4 bases at J, with 13 bases between. This CDR3 has 15 residues. Per the germline V gene, CDR1 is SEHNR and CDR2 is FQNEAQ (reference sequence).

CDR3 protein: CASSRHDRSDSPLHF. In nucleotides, the CDR3 is TGTGCCAGCAGTCGTCACGACAGGTCTGACTCACCCCTCCACTTT. This chain links TRBV28 with TRBJ1-6; maybe TRBD1 (6 bases). Germline CDR1 reads MDHEN; CDR2 reads SYDVKM. The V gene lost 5 bases and the J gene lost 10 bases, with 18 bases spanning the gap. This CDR3 has 15 amino acids.

The chain joins TRBV5-1 to TRBJ2-1; 10 positions agree with TRBD2. Per the germline V gene, CDR1 is SGHRS and CDR2 is YFSETQ. The CDR3 runs 16 residues. V shed 4 bases, J shed 1 base, and the junction held 5 bases outside the gene matches. DNA of the CDR3: TGCGCCAGCAGCCCCATAGCGGGGGGATCCTACAATGAGCAGTTCTTC. Translated: CASSPIAGGSYNEQFF.

The V gene is TRBV27, the J gene TRBJ2-7; 11 nucleotides agree with TRBD1. The CDR3 totals 13 residues. The J segment lost 6 bases and the V segment lost 6 bases, leaving 4 bases of the junction unmatched. From germline, CDR1 is MNHEY and CDR2 SMNVEV (reference sequence). CDR3 region: CASSPGQGGEQYF. In nucleotides, the CDR3 is TGTGCCAGCAGCCCGGGACAGGGGGGCGAGCAGTACTTC.

The V and J genes are TRBV4-1 and TRBJ2-1; D remains unclear. Germline CDR1 MGHRA, CDR2 YSYEKL. V shed 3 bases and J shed 10 bases, with 7 bases lying between them. The CDR3 is made up of 11 amino acids. Here the CDR3 reads CASSHTREQFF. CDR3 nucleotides: TGCGCCAGCAGCCATACGAGGGAGCAGTTCTTC.

V gene TRBV7-9 combines with J gene TRBJ1-1, with 12 bases matching TRBD1. Per germline, CDR1 SEHNR and CDR2 FQNEAQ (reference sequence). Trimming cost V 6 bases and J 4 bases; bases outside gene matches: 9. The length of the CDR3 is 16 residues. CDR3 nucleotide sequence: TGTGCCAGCAGTTCGGGACAGGGGGCTTTCGTCACTGAAGCTTTCTTT. Its translation: CASSSGQGAFVTEAFF.